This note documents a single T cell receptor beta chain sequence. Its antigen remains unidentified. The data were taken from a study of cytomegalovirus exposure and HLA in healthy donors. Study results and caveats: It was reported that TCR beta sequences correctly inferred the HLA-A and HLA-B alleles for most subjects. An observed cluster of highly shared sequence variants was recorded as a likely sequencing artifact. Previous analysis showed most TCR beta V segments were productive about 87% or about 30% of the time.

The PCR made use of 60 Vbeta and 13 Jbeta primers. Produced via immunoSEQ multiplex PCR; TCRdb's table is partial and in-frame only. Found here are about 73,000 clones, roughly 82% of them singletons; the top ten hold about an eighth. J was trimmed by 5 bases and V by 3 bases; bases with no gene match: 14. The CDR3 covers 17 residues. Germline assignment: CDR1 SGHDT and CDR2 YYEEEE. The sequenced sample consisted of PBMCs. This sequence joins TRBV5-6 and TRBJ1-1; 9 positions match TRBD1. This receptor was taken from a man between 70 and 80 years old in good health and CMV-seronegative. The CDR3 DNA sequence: TGTGCCAGCAGCTCCCGGGACAGGGTAAGATTGGTGACTGAAGCTTTCTTT. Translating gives CASSSRDRVRLVTEAFF.